The 15 T cell receptor beta chains in this list originate from one sample, sequenced in a study of early stage breast cancer tumors. The assay was immunoSEQ multiplex PCR, and TCRdb's table has in-frame clones only and misses some. The table shows 65,000 to 75,000 clones, with approximately 84% occurring only once. The material sequenced was blood. These receptor sequences come from a middle-aged person with breast cancer.

CDR3 residues: CASSPTSGRTDTQYF. CDR3 sequence (DNA): TGTGCCAGCTCACCGACTAGCGGGAGAACAGATACGCAGTATTTT. The V and J genes are TRBV18 and TRBJ2-3; 12 bases map to TRBD2. CDR3 size: 15 residues. Unmatched junction bases numbered 1, after V lost 3 bases and J lost 3 bases. The germline CDR1 and CDR2 sequences are KGHSH and LQKENI.

The sample holds one count of this clone. This chain connects TRBV28 to TRBJ2-7; D is unresolved. The length of the CDR3 is 14 residues. Deletions cut 3 bases from V and 4 bases from J, with 13 bases between. Germline V lookup: CDR1 MDHEN, CDR2 SYDVKM. CDR3 coding DNA: TGTGCCAGCAGTTTCGGAAATAACGGTTACGAGCAGTACTTC. Protein sequence: CASSFGNNGYEQYF. The full variable domain, in which reference TRBV28 and TRBJ2-7 provide the parts outside the CDR3, is DVKVTQSSRYLVKRTGEKVFLECVQDMDHENMFWYRQDPGLGLRLIYFSYDVKMKEKGDIPEGYSVSREKKERFSLILESASTNQTSMYLCASSFGNNGYEQYFGPGTRLTVT.

This chain uses TRBV7-9 with TRBJ2-3; D unresolved. Germline loops: CDR1 SEHNR, CDR2 FQNEAQ (reference sequence). The CDR3 loop spans 12 amino acids. V lost 1 base and J lost 6, with 5 bases in between. The CDR3 nucleotides are TGTGCCAGCAGCTTAGAATGGGATACGCAGTATTTT. Its protein is CASSLEWDTQYF.

This clone has just a few counts. V gene TRBV30 combines with J gene TRBJ2-7; 10 bases line up with TRBD1. Trimming removed 2 bases from V and 5 bases from J; junction bases left unmatched: 6. This CDR3 has 14 amino acids. CDR1 is GTSNPN and CDR2 is SVGIG in the germline V gene (reference sequence). The CDR3 protein is CAWSSGTGVHEQYF. The CDR3, as DNA: TGTGCCTGGAGTTCCGGGACAGGGGTCCACGAGCAGTACTTC.

The V and J genes are TRBV27 and TRBJ2-6; D not certain. CDR3 length: 16 residues. Trimming removed 6 bases from V and 3 bases from J, with 15 bases in between. CDR1 is MNHEY and CDR2 is SMNVEV in the germline V gene (reference sequence). CDR3 DNA sequence: TGTGCCAGCAGCCAGAGTCGAGTAGTTGGGGCCAACGTCCTGACTTTC. It translates to CASSQSRVVGANVLTF.

The chain carries TRBV6-1 and TRBJ1-2, with TRBD1 matching over 7 bases. This CDR3 spans 14 amino acids. With 2 bases clipped from V and 4 bases from J, the junction kept 4 bases outside the gene matches. Germline CDR1 is MNHNS and CDR2 is SASEGT. CDR3 residues: CASSERPGGYGYTF. CDR3 nucleotides: TGTGCCAGCAGTGAAAGGCCAGGGGGCTATGGCTACACCTTC.

This clone was detected once. The V call is TRBV7-8, the J call TRBJ1-2; D perhaps matches TRBD1 (5 bases). CDR1 is SGHVS, CDR2 FQNEAQ, per germline. The CDR3 contains 15 residues. Trimming took 5 bases from V and 4 from J, leaving 17 bases between them. The CDR3 coding sequence is TGTGCCAGCAGCGGGACGGGGGGAAAGGGCTATGGCTACACCTTC. This codes for CASSGTGGKGYGYTF. Variable domain in full (rest from reference TRBV7-8 and TRBJ1-2): GAGVSQSPRYKVAKRGQDVALRCDPISGHVSLFWYQQALGQGPEFLTYFQNEAQLDKSGLPSDRFFAERPEGSVSTLKIQRTQQEDSAVYLCASSGTGGKGYGYTFGSGTRLTVV.

The chain has TRBV19 and TRBJ2-1; D tentatively reads TRBD1 or TRBD2 (5 bases each). From germline, CDR1 is LNHDA and CDR2 SQIVND (reference sequence). The CDR3 covers 15 residues. With 7 bases removed from V and 8 bases from J, the gap between germline ends came to 21 bases. Written as DNA, the CDR3 is TGTGCCAGTATGGGGGTAACATGGGGCTTGGATGAGCAGTTCTTC. This translates into CASMGVTWGLDEQFF.

This clone was seen a handful of times. The chain couples TRBV6-4 to TRBJ1-6; possibly TRBD1 for D (5 bases). This CDR3 has 13 residues. Trimming removed 0 bases at V and 14 bases at J, with 11 bases between. Germline assignment: CDR1 MRHNA and CDR2 SNTAGT. In DNA, the CDR3 is TGTGCCAGCAGTGACTCGAAGACAGCCTCCCTCCACTTT. This gives the protein CASSDSKTASLHF.

The chain couples TRBV7-9 to TRBJ1-3; 7 bases are shared with TRBD1. The CDR3 contains 14 residues. Germline values: CDR1 SEHNR, CDR2 FQNEAQ (reference sequence). The trim removed 5 bases at V and 2 bases at J, leaving 3 bases unmatched. Written as DNA, the CDR3 is TGTGCCAGCAGCCAAGGGACAGCTGGAAACACCATATATTTT. This gives the protein CASSQGTAGNTIYF.

The chain links TRBV11-2 to TRBJ2-2; 15 bases are shared with TRBD2. Trimming at V came to 1 base and at J to 5 bases, leaving 5 bases not matched to a gene. Germline V gives CDR1 SGHAT, CDR2 FQNNGV. CDR3 length: 18 residues. The CDR3 reads CASSLVGLAGGGTGELFF. The DNA of the CDR3 is TGTGCCAGCAGCTTAGTGGGACTAGCGGGAGGAGGGACCGGGGAGCTGTTTTTT.

This chain uses TRBV9 with TRBJ2-7, with D unresolved. V shed 0 bases and J shed 0 bases, with 13 bases lying between them. CDR1 SGDLS and CDR2 YYNGEE come from the germline V gene. The CDR3 has 16 residues. The CDR3 loop reads CASSVGDISSSYEQYF. CDR3 sequence (DNA): TGTGCCAGCAGCGTAGGAGACATATCGAGCTCCTACGAGCAGTACTTC.

The chain recombines TRBV6-1 with TRBJ2-1; D is unresolved. V was trimmed by 2 bases and J by 7 bases, leaving 12 bases between them. Germline V lookup: CDR1 MNHNS, CDR2 SASEGT. The CDR3 contains 14 residues. The CDR3 loop reads CASSENLVENEQFF. The CDR3 region has the DNA TGTGCCAGCAGTGAAAATCTAGTGGAGAATGAGCAGTTCTTC.

The V call is TRBV11-3, the J call TRBJ2-1; D may be TRBD1 (6 bases). V lost 5 bases and J 4 bases, leaving 15 bases between the germline ends. The CDR3 contains 15 residues. Germline V CDR1 and CDR2: SGHNT, YENEEA. In nucleotides, the CDR3 is TGTGCCAGCAGCGACCCAGGGGTCGGGTACAATGAGCAGTTCTTC. Translating gives CASSDPGVGYNEQFF.

The chain links TRBV5-5 to TRBJ2-7, with D hard to call. With 6 bases removed from V and 7 bases from J, the gap between germline ends came to 26 bases. This CDR3 is built from 16 residues. Per germline, CDR1 SGHKS and CDR2 YYEKEE (reference sequence). The CDR3 coding sequence is TGTGCCAGCATTTTGAACCCCGCCGGCAGTTTTGTGGAGCAGTACTTC. This gives the protein CASILNPAGSFVEQYF.